This passage covers 24 T cell receptor beta chains from one sample sequenced in a study of blood T cell repertoires in COVID-19. The method was immunoSEQ multiplex PCR; TCRdb's version includes in-frame clones alone and lacks a portion of them. In the table there are 220,000 or so clones, around 89% of which are singletons. Sequencing was done on a sample of PBMCs or T cells enriched from blood (not recorded which). The receptors were gathered from a young man who had been exposed to COVID-19.

The chain couples TRBV19 to TRBJ1-6; 8 nucleotides agree with TRBD1. The germline V gene encodes CDR1 LNHDA and CDR2 SQIVND (reference sequence). The CDR3 loop spans 14 amino acids. The V and J ends lost 5 bases and 7 bases, in that order; junction bases with no gene match: 4. Written as DNA, the CDR3 is TGTGCCAGTAGTGTGGGACAGGTGAATTCACCCCTCCACTTT. As protein: CASSVGQVNSPLHF.

The chain combines TRBV12-5 with TRBJ1-4, with 7 bases matching TRBD1. The CDR3 spans 14 residues. V dropped 6 bases and J dropped 3; count of bases not matched to a gene: 4. The germline CDR1 and CDR2 sequences are LGHNT and FRNRAP. CDR3 coding DNA: TGTGCTAGTGGCCAAGGGACAGCTAATGAAAAACTGTTTTTT. Translation: CASGQGTANEKLFF.

The chain combines TRBV5-1 with TRBJ1-3; TRBD1 matches at 8 bases. V gave up 0 bases and J gave up 0 bases; unmatched junction bases: 2. CDR1 and CDR2 (germline): SGHRS, YFSETQ. The CDR3 loop spans 16 amino acids. The CDR3 reads CASSLAGGPSGNTIYF. DNA of the CDR3: TGCGCCAGCAGCTTGGCAGGGGGCCCCTCTGGAAACACCATATATTTT.

The rearrangement joins TRBV5-1 to TRBJ2-1, with 9 bases that match TRBD2. This CDR3 comprises 19 residues. V lost 1 base, J lost 6 bases, and 17 bases stayed unmatched. Germline CDR1 SGHRS, CDR2 YFSETQ. Here the CDR3 reads CASSLSLRGPGLATNEQFF. Written as DNA, the CDR3 is TGCGCCAGCAGCTTGTCACTACGGGGCCCCGGACTAGCGACCAATGAGCAGTTCTTC.

This chain links TRBV6-5 with TRBJ1-2; D perhaps matches TRBD1 (6 bases). V was trimmed by 7 bases and J by 4 bases, leaving 19 bases between them. Germline loops: CDR1 MNHEY, CDR2 SVGAGI. The CDR3 has 15 amino acids. CDR3 amino acids: CASTETGSGGYGYTF. The DNA of the CDR3 is TGTGCCAGCACCGAAACAGGGAGCGGGGGCTATGGCTACACCTTC.

This sequence joins TRBV7-2 and TRBJ1-2, with D unclear. Germline CDR1 is SGHTA and CDR2 is FQGNSA. The CDR3 extends over 13 amino acids. The ends were cut back, 5 bases at V and 10 bases at J, with 17 bases in the middle. CDR3 loop: CASSPGEGKAYTF. Here the CDR3 DNA reads TGTGCCAGCAGCCCCGGGGAGGGCAAGGCCTACACCTTC.

This chain joins TRBV10-1 and TRBJ1-6; 8 bases are a match to TRBD1. There are 16 residues in the CDR3. Trimming at V came to 6 bases and at J to 2 bases, leaving 6 bases not matched to a gene. Germline V lookup: CDR1 WNHNN, CDR2 SYGVQD (reference sequence). The CDR3 is CASRRQGITYNSPLHF. Here the CDR3 DNA reads TGCGCCAGCAGAAGACAGGGGATCACCTATAATTCACCCCTCCACTTT.

On this clone: The sample has other DNA sequences that encode this CDR3 too. The chain is built from TRBV7-2 and TRBJ1-1; TRBD1 matches 10 bases. The CDR3 totals 15 residues. Germline V gene lookup returns CDR1 SGHTA and CDR2 FQGNSA. Trimming at V came to 3 bases and at J to 5 bases, leaving 6 bases not matched to a gene. Here the CDR3 DNA reads TGTGCCAGCAGCTTGACAGGGGGCGCGGGGACTGAAGCTTTCTTT. Amino acids: CASSLTGGAGTEAFF.

This clone was observed once. CDR3 nucleotides: TGCGCCAGCAGCTTGGAAGCTACAGGGGGCGAATATGGCTACACCTTC. Residues: CASSLEATGGEYGYTF. This chain uses TRBV5-1 with TRBJ1-2, with 9 bases lining up with TRBD1. The germline CDR1 and CDR2 sequences are SGHRS and YFSETQ. CDR3 length: 16 residues. Trimming removed 0 bases from V and 5 bases from J; junction bases left unmatched: 8.

This chain links TRBV9 with TRBJ2-2, with a tentative D call TRBD1 (5 bases). Per germline, CDR1 SGDLS and CDR2 YYNGEE. The CDR3 is made up of 17 amino acids. Trimming shortened V by 1 base and J by 6 bases, and 19 bases separated the two germline ends. The CDR3 loop reads CASSVSGEGVRSGELFF. CDR3 coding DNA: TGTGCCAGCAGCGTATCAGGCGAAGGGGTGAGGTCCGGGGAGCTGTTTTTT. Supplemented by reference TRBV9 and TRBJ2-2, the full variable domain reads DSGVTQTPKHLITATGQRVTLRCSPRSGDLSVYWYQQSLDQGLQFLIQYYNGEERAKGNILERFSAQQFPDLHSELNLSSLELGDSALYFCASSVSGEGVRSGELFFGEGSRLTVL.

J is TRBJ1-3 and V is TRBV29-1, with TRBD1 matching over 9 bases. This CDR3 is 13 amino acids long. Trimming cost V 2 bases and J 4 bases; bases outside gene matches: 0. Germline V gives CDR1 SQVTM, CDR2 ANQGSEA. The DNA for the CDR3 is TGCAGCGTTGAAACAGGGGGCGGAAACACCATATATTTT. This codes for CSVETGGGNTIYF. Supplemented by reference TRBV29-1 and TRBJ1-3, the full variable domain reads SAVISQKPSRDICQRGTSLTIQCQVDSQVTMMFWYRQQPGQSLTLIATANQGSEATYESGFVIDKFPISRPNLTFSTLTVSNMSPEDSSIYLCSVETGGGNTIYFGEGSWLTVV.

V is TRBV5-4 and J is TRBJ2-7; TRBD1 matches 11 bases. The CDR3 loop spans 14 amino acids. V trimming: 4 bases; J trimming: 5 bases; junction bases outside the gene matches: 5. Germline V CDR1 and CDR2: SGHNT, YYREEE (reference sequence). CDR3 bases: TGTGCCAGCAGCCCCGGGACAGGGGGTGACGAGCAGTACTTC. Amino acid sequence: CASSPGTGGDEQYF.

In DNA, the CDR3 is TGTGCCAGCAGCTTACGGAGCTACTATGGCTACACCTTC. Translation: CASSLRSYYGYTF. The chain employs TRBV7-8 and TRBJ1-2; D is ambiguous. Trimming pared 2 bases from V and 3 bases from J, leaving 7 bases between. The CDR3 has 13 amino acids. Germline V lookup: CDR1 SGHVS, CDR2 FQNEAQ.

The CDR3 DNA follows: TGCAGCGTTGCATCAGCGGGAGCGGCAGACACTGAAGCTTTCTTT. Translating gives CSVASAGAADTEAFF. The chain couples TRBV29-1 to TRBJ1-1; no clear D. Germline V lookup: CDR1 SQVTM, CDR2 ANQGSEA. The length of the CDR3 is 15 residues. Trimming removed 4 bases at V and 3 bases at J, with 18 bases between.

The chain has TRBV25-1 and TRBJ2-5; TRBD2 might be the D (6 bases). V dropped 4 bases and J dropped 5 bases, with 14 bases sitting between them. This CDR3 is 14 amino acids long. Germline loops: CDR1 MGHDK, CDR2 SYGVNS. CDR3 nucleotide sequence: TGTGCCAGCAGTGTGGGGGGTTTGGGGGAGACCCAGTACTTC. Translated, it gives CASSVGGLGETQYF.

CDR3 bases: TGTGCCAGCAGCTTAGCCCCGACAGGGCGCCGGGAAAAACTGTTTTTT. Translated, it gives CASSLAPTGRREKLFF. The chain uses TRBV7-9 and TRBJ1-4; the match to TRBD1 covers 7 bases. With V trimmed by 0 bases and J by 8 bases, 9 bases remained unmatched. The CDR3 has 16 residues. Germline-derived CDR1 and CDR2 are SEHNR and FQNEAQ (reference sequence). The whole variable domain, remainder taken from reference TRBV7-9 and TRBJ1-4, is DTGVSQNPRHKITKRGQNVTFRCDPISEHNRLYWYRQTLGQGPEFLTYFQNEAQLEKSRLLSDRFSAERPKGSFSTLEIQRTEQGDSAMYLCASSLAPTGRREKLFFGSGTQLSVL.

The chain combines TRBV5-4 with TRBJ2-7; maybe TRBD2 (5 bases). V was trimmed by 3 bases and J by 2 bases, leaving 15 bases between them. Germline assignment: CDR1 SGHNT and CDR2 YYREEE (reference sequence). There are 15 residues in the CDR3. This chain's CDR3 is CASSSASREAYEQYF. The CDR3 region has the DNA TGTGCCAGCAGCTCGGCTAGCCGAGAGGCCTACGAGCAGTACTTC.

The CDR3 reads CASGQAGWTEAFF. The CDR3 coding sequence is TGTGCCAGTGGACAGGCCGGATGGACTGAAGCTTTCTTT. The chain has TRBV19 and TRBJ1-1; 7 positions agree with TRBD1. Trimming took 8 bases from V and 5 from J; bases not matched to a gene: 8. This CDR3 spans 13 amino acids. From germline, CDR1 is LNHDA and CDR2 SQIVND (reference sequence).

The chain has TRBV11-2 and TRBJ2-2; TRBD1 matches at 8 bases. Germline loops: CDR1 SGHAT, CDR2 FQNNGV. This CDR3 has 16 residues. V lost 1 base, J lost 7 bases, and 8 bases stayed unmatched. The CDR3 sequence is CASSLAWTGTGGELFF. Written as DNA, the CDR3 is TGTGCCAGCAGCTTAGCCTGGACAGGGACCGGCGGGGAGCTGTTTTTT.

This rearrangement joins TRBV18 to TRBJ1-3; weak D call: TRBD1 (6 bases). Trimming shortened V by 1 base and J by 1 base, and 11 bases separated the two germline ends. The germline V gene encodes CDR1 KGHSH and CDR2 LQKENI. CDR3 length: 16 amino acids. In nucleotides, the CDR3 is TGTGCCAGCTCACCACGGTCAGGGGATTCTGGAAACACCATATATTTT. Amino acids: CASSPRSGDSGNTIYF.

The chain uses TRBV19 and TRBJ2-2; 12 bases line up with TRBD1. Germline V lookup: CDR1 LNHDA, CDR2 SQIVND (reference sequence). The CDR3 has 14 amino acids. Trimming took 10 bases from V and 4 from J; bases not matched to a gene: 4. For the CDR3, the DNA is TGTGCCACGGGGACAGGGGGCCTCACCGGGGAGCTGTTTTTT. Residues: CATGTGGLTGELFF.

V usage is TRBV4-2 and J usage is TRBJ1-1, with D maybe TRBD1 (6 bases). The CDR3 spans 15 residues. The V gene's germline CDR1 is LGHNA and CDR2 YNFKEQ. The V gene lost 0 bases and the J gene lost 0 bases, with 8 bases spanning the gap. Here the CDR3 reads CASSQEGAMNTEAFF. The CDR3 nucleotides read TGTGCCAGCAGCCAAGAGGGGGCGATGAACACTGAAGCTTTCTTT.

This clone was picked up a small number of times. Other DNA sequences in this sample translate to the same CDR3. The chain has TRBV7-9 and TRBJ2-7; D unclear. Germline V gene lookup returns CDR1 SEHNR and CDR2 FQNEAQ (reference sequence). The CDR3 spans 11 residues. The V end lost 5 bases, the J end lost 3 bases, and 5 bases lay between the germline ends. The CDR3 here is CASSPLYEQYF. Written as DNA, the CDR3 is TGTGCCAGCAGCCCCCTCTACGAGCAGTACTTC.

This rearrangement joins TRBV10-2 to TRBJ1-5; the match to TRBD1 covers 9 bases. CDR3 size: 18 residues. Germline V gene lookup returns CDR1 WSHSY and CDR2 SAAADI. V was pared by 8 bases and J by 6 bases, with 20 bases of the junction left unmatched. The CDR3 is CASCSLPLGTGYSQPQHF. DNA of the CDR3: TGCGCCAGCTGTTCCTTGCCTTTGGGGACAGGGTATAGTCAGCCCCAGCATTTT.